This TCR beta chain is drawn from a study of blood T cell repertoires in COVID-19. The wider study: Sites in the United States, Italy and Spain provided acute and convalescent COVID-19 samples. The cDNA or gDNA used as material had been derived from T cells, B-cell-depleted T cells, or PBMCs.

In the authors' workflow: Quantification of nucleated cells was approximated via reference gene primer amplification. The assay was immunoSEQ multiplex PCR, and TCRdb's table has in-frame clones only and misses some. V, J and clone size derive from that table, while D and trimming were established from the DNA sequence. The sample includes a few hundred thousand clones, approximately 77% seen only once; the top ten take roughly 3.1%. The CDR3 length is 21 residues. The ends lost 2 bases at V and 2 bases at J; junction bases unmatched: 20. Germline V gene sequence: CDR1 MNHEY, CDR2 SMNVEV (reference sequence).

Sequencing was carried out using peripheral blood. The source of this sequence is a woman between 18 and 29 years old with acute or convalescent COVID-19. The V call is TRBV27, the J call TRBJ2-7, with 11 bases matching TRBD2. The CDR3 DNA reads TGTGCCAGCAGTTTAAGGGGTCGAGGTAGCGGGAGGGCCTTAGGGACCTACGAGCAGTACTTC. This gives the protein CASSLRGRGSGRALGTYEQYF.